The rows below give T cell receptor beta chains drawn from one sample of a study of cytomegalovirus exposure and HLA in healthy donors. The protocol was immunoSEQ multiplex PCR, while the TCRdb copy is restricted to in-frame clones and leaves out a portion. The data show 150,000 or so clones, around four fifths seen once. The sequenced sample consisted of PBMCs. All receptors derive from a man between 25 and 39 years old in good health and CMV-seropositive. Both conserved end residues are part of each CDR3. D genes are given only for firm matches.

d_gene: TRBD1
j_gene: TRBJ1-6
v_gene: TRBV7-9
CDR3nt: TGTGCCAGCAACCAGGGACAGGAAAATTCACCCCTCCACTTT
CDR3aa: CASNQGQENSPLHF

d_gene: NA
j_gene: TRBJ1-1
v_gene: TRBV19
CDR3nt: TGTGCCAGTAGTTCGGCAGGGCCCACTGAAGCTTTCTTT
CDR3aa: CASSSAGPTEAFF

d_gene: NA
j_gene: TRBJ1-1
v_gene: TRBV6-1
CDR3nt: TGTGCCAGCAGTGAACTCGCGAGGGTATACACTGAAGCTTTCTTT
CDR3aa: CASSELARVYTEAFF

d_gene: TRBD1
j_gene: TRBJ2-4
v_gene: TRBV5-1
CDR3nt: TGCGCCAGCAGCTCGGGACAGGAGGCGTACATTCAGTACTTC
CDR3aa: CASSSGQEAYIQYF

d_gene: TRBD1
j_gene: TRBJ2-3
v_gene: TRBV18
CDR3nt: TGTGCCAGCTCACGCTTACAGGGGAGCACAACAGATACGCAGTATTTT
CDR3aa: CASSRLQGSTTDTQYF

d_gene: TRBD1
j_gene: TRBJ2-1
v_gene: TRBV27
CDR3nt: TGTGCCAGCACCCGGGTCCGGTCAGGGGGCATCGATGAGCAGTTCTTC
CDR3aa: CASTRVRSGGIDEQFF

d_gene: NA
j_gene: TRBJ1-2
v_gene: TRBV5-4
CDR3nt: TGTGCCAGCAGATCCCAGGGAGGTGACTATGGCTACACCTTC
CDR3aa: CASRSQGGDYGYTF

d_gene: TRBD1
j_gene: TRBJ2-1
v_gene: TRBV5-6
CDR3nt: TGTGCCAGCAGCCAAGACAGGGGGCAGTTCTTC
CDR3aa: CASSQDRGQFF

d_gene: TRBD2
j_gene: TRBJ2-1
v_gene: TRBV5-1
CDR3nt: TGCGCCAGCAGCTTGGCCCCCCGGACTAGCGGGGGGGCCAATGAGCAGTTCTTC
CDR3aa: CASSLAPRTSGGANEQFF

d_gene: NA
j_gene: TRBJ2-7
v_gene: TRBV10-1
CDR3nt: TGCGCCAGCAGTCCCCAGGGGATCTACGAGCAGTACTTC
CDR3aa: CASSPQGIYEQYF